This is a list of T cell receptor beta chains from one sample in a study of cytomegalovirus exposure and HLA in healthy donors. TCRdb's copy holds only in-frame clones and misses some; the assay was immunoSEQ multiplex PCR. The table has 95,000 to 150,000 clones, about two thirds seen once. The specimen sequenced was PBMCs. Receptor source: a woman in her thirties or forties in good health and CMV-seropositive. Each CDR3 is given with its conserved first and last residue. D genes are given only for firm matches. Expanded clones get a size class; other rows say once, few or many, or leave the size out.

length	V	J	size	D	CDR3	DNA
16	TRBV4-1	TRBJ2-7	-	-	CASSHEPLGGFNEQYF	TGCGCCAGCAGCCACGAACCGCTAGGAGGGTTCAACGAGCAGTACTTC
15	TRBV7-2	TRBJ1-2	-	TRBD1	CASTNPGRTGDGYTF	TGTGCCAGCACCAACCCCGGCCGGACAGGGGATGGCTACACCTTC
15	TRBV4-3	TRBJ1-2	-	TRBD1	CASGLQGQGAGGYTF	TGCGCCAGCGGCCTTCAGGGACAGGGGGCAGGTGGCTACACCTTC
18	TRBV5-1	TRBJ2-7	-	TRBD2	CASSLGATSGASLTRQYF	TGCGCCAGCAGCTTGGGCGCTACTAGCGGGGCATCCCTTACGAGGCAGTACTTC
16	TRBV6-4	TRBJ2-7	-	-	CASSPNRQEYTYEQYF	TGTGCCAGCAGTCCGAATCGACAGGAATATACCTACGAGCAGTACTTC
12	TRBV4-2	TRBJ1-4	-	TRBD1	CASSNYGQGLFF	TGTGCCAGCAGCAACTACGGACAGGGATTGTTTTTT
12	TRBV6-1	TRBJ1-2	-	-	CASSGSGAGYTF	TGTGCCAGCAGTGGGTCAGGGGCTGGCTACACCTTC
15	TRBV10-1	TRBJ2-7	-	TRBD1	CASSLDRGRDDEQYF	TGCGCCAGCAGTCTAGACAGGGGGCGCGACGACGAGCAGTACTTC
13	TRBV7-3	TRBJ2-2	-	TRBD1	CASSRTGAGELFF	TGTGCCAGCAGCCGGACAGGGGCCGGGGAGCTGTTTTTT
13	TRBV4-1	TRBJ1-2	-	-	CASSQVGTQGFTF	TGCGCCAGCAGCCAAGTTGGAACACAGGGCTTCACCTTC
15	TRBV4-3	TRBJ2-5	-	TRBD2	CASSQDRTSGGTQYF	TGCGCCAGCAGCCAAGATCGGACTAGCGGGGGAACCCAGTACTTC
14	TRBV4-3	TRBJ2-3	-	-	CASSPAPWAEPQYF	TGCGCCAGCAGCCCCGCGCCATGGGCCGAACCGCAGTATTTT
14	TRBV19	TRBJ1-1	-	TRBD1	CASSDRGRSTEAFF	TGTGCCAGTAGTGACAGGGGGCGAAGCACTGAAGCTTTCTTT
14	TRBV5-1	TRBJ2-1	-	-	CASSFGRDYNEQFF	TGCGCCAGCAGCTTTGGCAGGGACTACAATGAGCAGTTCTTC
13	TRBV7-9	TRBJ2-1	once	-	CASSLNTYNEQFF	TGTGCCAGCAGCTTAAACACCTACAATGAGCAGTTCTTC
13	TRBV7-7	TRBJ2-5	-	-	CASSLAREETQYF	TGTGCTAGCAGCTTAGCGCGAGAAGAGACCCAGTACTTC
15	TRBV9	TRBJ2-7	once	-	CASSVADSPSYEQYF	TGTGCCAGCAGCGTAGCAGACAGTCCCTCCTACGAGCAGTACTTC
15	TRBV4-3	TRBJ2-7	-	TRBD1	CASSQTTGEAYEQYF	TGCGCCAGCAGCCAAACCACAGGGGAAGCCTACGAGCAGTACTTC
13	TRBV4-2	TRBJ2-2	-	-	CASSHTGTGELFF	TGTGCCAGCAGTCACACAGGCACCGGGGAGCTGTTTTTT
14	TRBV5-1	TRBJ1-4	-	-	CASSLGGEDEKLFF	TGCGCCAGCAGCTTGGGTGGGGAGGATGAAAAACTGTTTTTT
14	TRBV7-2	TRBJ1-2	-	TRBD1	CASSSQQGPYGYTF	TGTGCCAGCAGCTCACAACAGGGGCCCTATGGCTACACCTTC
12	TRBV6-5	TRBJ2-7	-	-	CASSPGIGEQYF	TGTGCCAGCAGTCCGGGGATCGGCGAGCAGTACTTC
14	TRBV19	TRBJ2-3	once	TRBD1	CASRPDRATDTQYF	TGTGCCAGTAGGCCAGACAGGGCGACAGATACGCAGTATTTT
16	TRBV2	TRBJ1-5	few	TRBD1	CASRDRDSSGNQPQHF	TGTGCCAGCCGGGACAGGGATTCTTCAGGCAATCAGCCCCAGCATTTT
12	TRBV7-9	TRBJ1-1	-	-	CSSSWWVEEAFF	TGTTCCAGCAGCTGGTGGGTGGAGGAAGCTTTCTTT
14	TRBV5-1	TRBJ2-3	-	-	CASSLQGWEDTQYF	TGCGCCAGCAGCTTACAGGGATGGGAAGATACGCAGTATTTT
15	TRBV5-1	TRBJ2-5	-	TRBD1	CASTNPQGAGETQYF	TGCGCCAGCACCAACCCTCAGGGGGCCGGGGAGACCCAGTACTTC
14	TRBV7-3	TRBJ1-1	few	TRBD1	CASSIQGGNTEAFF	TGTGCCAGCAGCATACAGGGGGGGAACACTGAAGCTTTCTTT
14	TRBV6-5	TRBJ2-7	-	-	CASSYGGLIYEQYF	TGTGCCAGCAGTTACGGGGGCTTGATCTACGAGCAGTACTTC
15	TRBV18	TRBJ2-7	-	TRBD1	CASSPTQGAGVEQYF	TGTGCCAGCTCACCAACACAGGGGGCTGGGGTCGAGCAGTACTTC
14	TRBV15	TRBJ1-6	once	-	CATSVDRISSPLHF	TGTGCCACCAGCGTAGACAGAATAAGTTCACCCCTCCACTTT
16	TRBV5-1	TRBJ1-4	-	-	CASSETGTPVLEKLFF	TGCGCCAGCAGCGAGACAGGAACCCCGGTATTAGAAAAACTGTTTTTT
13	TRBV7-2	TRBJ1-1	once	-	CASSLGQNTEAFF	TGTGCCAGCAGCCTAGGACAGAACACTGAAGCTTTCTTT
17	TRBV11-2	TRBJ1-1	-	TRBD1	CASSPLRARDRDLGAFF	TGTGCCAGCAGCCCCTTAAGGGCCCGGGACAGGGACCTAGGGGCTTTCTTT
15	TRBV11-2	TRBJ2-2	-	-	CASREQISNTGELFF	TGTGCCAGCAGAGAACAGATTTCGAACACCGGGGAGCTGTTTTTT
12	TRBV6-5	TRBJ1-1	-	TRBD1	CASSQGGSEAFF	TGTGCCAGCAGCCAAGGGGGCTCTGAAGCTTTCTTT
15	TRBV5-6	TRBJ1-3	-	-	CASSFAGGVGNTIYF	TGTGCCAGCAGCTTCGCCGGAGGGGTCGGAAACACCATATATTTT
15	TRBV19	TRBJ2-5	-	TRBD1	CASSIGDRGTETQYF	TGTGCCAGTAGTATAGGGGACAGGGGTACGGAGACCCAGTACTTC
14	TRBV5-1	TRBJ1-1	-	TRBD1	CASSGQGWDTEAFF	TGCGCCAGCAGCGGACAGGGGTGGGACACTGAAGCTTTCTTT
14	TRBV9	TRBJ1-1	-	TRBD1	CASSAYRTGTEAFF	TGTGCCAGCAGCGCCTACAGGACAGGGACTGAAGCTTTCTTT
15	TRBV5-4	TRBJ2-5	-	-	CASSSSSGGRETQYF	TGTGCCAGCAGCTCCTCTTCGGGGGGCCGAGAGACCCAGTACTTC
15	TRBV7-6	TRBJ1-2	few	TRBD1	CASSLVPQGAMGYTF	TGTGCCAGCAGCTTAGTCCCCCAGGGGGCGATGGGCTACACCTTC
14	TRBV9	TRBJ2-1	-	TRBD2	CASSSTGTSGRQFF	TGTGCCAGCAGCTCTACCGGGACTAGCGGGCGGCAGTTCTTC
15	TRBV7-2	TRBJ1-4	-	TRBD1	CASSPSRGRGEKLFF	TGTGCCAGCAGCCCCTCCAGGGGGCGCGGTGAAAAACTGTTTTTT
15	TRBV5-1	TRBJ2-1	few	-	CASSLVTTQEGEQFF	TGCGCCAGCAGCTTGGTAACTACCCAAGAGGGAGAGCAGTTCTTC
16	TRBV18	TRBJ2-2	-	TRBD2	CASSPGLAMNTGELFF	TGTGCCAGCTCACCGGGACTAGCGATGAACACCGGGGAGCTGTTTTTT
18	TRBV4-2	TRBJ2-6	-	TRBD1	CASSRNRGSLSGANVLTF	TGTGCCAGCAGCCGTAACAGGGGGTCCCTCTCTGGGGCCAACGTCCTGACTTTC
16	TRBV7-2	TRBJ1-6	-	-	CASSLGQGNANSPLHF	TGTGCCAGCAGCTTAGGCCAGGGGAACGCTAATTCACCCCTCCACTTT